This TCR beta chain is from a study of control samples from healthy donors and cancer patients. Trimming pared 5 bases from V and 7 bases from J, leaving 14 bases between. The CDR3 covers 13 residues. Germline V gives CDR1 MNHEY, CDR2 SMNVEV (reference sequence). Clones were sequenced by immunoSEQ multiplex PCR, and TCRdb holds only the in-frame ones, with some missing. The data contain 100,000 to 150,000 clones, approximately 92% of them singletons. This TCR was sampled from a man aged 40-50 years in good health. The specimen sequenced was blood. V gene TRBV27 combines with J gene TRBJ1-1, with D perhaps TRBD1 (5 bases). CDR3 region: CASSHSGDDEAFF. CDR3 nucleotides: TGTGCCAGCAGTCACTCCGGGGACGATGAAGCTTTCTTT.